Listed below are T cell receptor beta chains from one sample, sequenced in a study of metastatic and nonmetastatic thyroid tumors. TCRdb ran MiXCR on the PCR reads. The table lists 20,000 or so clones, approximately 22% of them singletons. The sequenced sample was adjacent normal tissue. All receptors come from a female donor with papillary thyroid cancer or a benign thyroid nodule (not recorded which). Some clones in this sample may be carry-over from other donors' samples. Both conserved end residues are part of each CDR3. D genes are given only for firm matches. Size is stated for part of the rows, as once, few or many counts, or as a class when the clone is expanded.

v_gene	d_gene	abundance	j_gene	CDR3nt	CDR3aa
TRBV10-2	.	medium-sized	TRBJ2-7	TGCGCCAGCAGTGAGGTCTACGAGCAGTACTTC	CASSEVYEQYF
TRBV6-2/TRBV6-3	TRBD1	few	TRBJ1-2	TGTGCCAGCAGTTACGACCTCCGACAGGGGGCTCTACATGGCTACACCTTC	CASSYDLRQGALHGYTF
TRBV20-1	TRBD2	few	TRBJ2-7	TGCAGTTCGGGACTAGCGGGGATAGACGAGCAGTACTTC	CSSGLAGIDEQYF
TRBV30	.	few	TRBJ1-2	TGTGCCTGGACTCCCGACAGAGACTATGGCTACACCTTC	CAWTPDRDYGYTF
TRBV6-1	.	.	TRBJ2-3	TGTGCCAGCACCCTTGGGGATACGCAGTATTTT	CASTLGDTQYF
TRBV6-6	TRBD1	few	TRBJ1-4	TGTGCCAGCAGTTACTCGGGACAGACCCCTAATGAAAAACTGTTTTTT	CASSYSGQTPNEKLFF
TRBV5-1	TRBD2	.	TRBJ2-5	TGCGCCAGCAGCCTCACTAGCGCTTCAGAGACCCAGTACTTC	CASSLTSASETQYF
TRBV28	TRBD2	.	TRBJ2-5	TGTGCCAGCAGGCGACTAGCGGGATTTGAGACCCAGTACTTC	CASRRLAGFETQYF
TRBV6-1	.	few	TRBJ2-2	TGTGCCAGCAGGAGATCGAACACCGGTGAGCTGTTTTTT	CASRRSNTGELFF
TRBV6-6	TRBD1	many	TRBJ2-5	TGTGCCAGCAGTTATAGTAGGGGGCTGGAGACCCAGTACTTC	CASSYSRGLETQYF
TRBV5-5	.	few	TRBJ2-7	TGTGCCAGCAGCTTGGGGGCGGACTACGAGCAGTACTTC	CASSLGADYEQYF
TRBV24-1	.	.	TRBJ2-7	TGTGCCACCAGTGATTTCGGAGGGAGAAGGTCGTGGTACGAGCAGTACTTC	CATSDFGGRRSWYEQYF
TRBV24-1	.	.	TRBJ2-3	TGTGCCACCAGTGTCCACACGGATACTCAGTATTTT	CATSVHTDTQYF
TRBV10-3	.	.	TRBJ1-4	TGTGCCATCAGTTCCACCAGGGGTGAAAAACTGTTTTTT	CAISSTRGEKLFF
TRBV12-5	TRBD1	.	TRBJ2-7	TGTGCTAGTGGTCCCCGACAGGGGTCCCACGAGCAGTACTTC	CASGPRQGSHEQYF
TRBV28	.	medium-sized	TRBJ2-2	TGTGCCAGCAGTTTGGGTAACACCGGGGAGCTGTTTTTT	CASSLGNTGELFF
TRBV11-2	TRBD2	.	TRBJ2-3	TGTGCCAGCAGCTTTACTAGCGGTTTTAGCACAGATACGCAGTATTTT	CASSFTSGFSTDTQYF
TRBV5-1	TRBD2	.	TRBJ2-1	TGCGCCAGCAGCGACGGCTCCCTAGCGGGAGGGAGAAGTAATGAGCAGTTCTTC	CASSDGSLAGGRSNEQFF
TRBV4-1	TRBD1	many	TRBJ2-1	TGCGCCAGCAGCCACCGCCCTATGGACAGGCAGTACAATGAGCAGTTCTTC	CASSHRPMDRQYNEQFF
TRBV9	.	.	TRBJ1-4	TGTGCCAGCAGCTCCCGACAGTGGAATGAAAAACTGGTTTTT	CASSSRQWNEKLVF
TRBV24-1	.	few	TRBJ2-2	TGTGCCACCAGTGATATTGACACCGGGGAGCTGTTTTTT	CATSDIDTGELFF
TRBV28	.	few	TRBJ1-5	TGTGCCAGCAGCCTGGGGTGGTGGTCGACAAGGGGCCTTCAGCCCCAGCATTTT	CASSLGWWSTRGLQPQHF
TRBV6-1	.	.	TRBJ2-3	TGTGCCAGCAGCCGACCTAGCCAAGGAGGCACAGATACGCAGTATTTT	CASSRPSQGGTDTQYF
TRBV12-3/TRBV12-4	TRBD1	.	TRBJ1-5	TGTGCCAGCAGGCTGCTAGACAGGGGCAATCAGCCCCAGCATTTT	CASRLLDRGNQPQHF
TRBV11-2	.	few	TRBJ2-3	TGTGCCAGCAGCCCGTCCACTAGCACAGATACGCAGTATTTT	CASSPSTSTDTQYF